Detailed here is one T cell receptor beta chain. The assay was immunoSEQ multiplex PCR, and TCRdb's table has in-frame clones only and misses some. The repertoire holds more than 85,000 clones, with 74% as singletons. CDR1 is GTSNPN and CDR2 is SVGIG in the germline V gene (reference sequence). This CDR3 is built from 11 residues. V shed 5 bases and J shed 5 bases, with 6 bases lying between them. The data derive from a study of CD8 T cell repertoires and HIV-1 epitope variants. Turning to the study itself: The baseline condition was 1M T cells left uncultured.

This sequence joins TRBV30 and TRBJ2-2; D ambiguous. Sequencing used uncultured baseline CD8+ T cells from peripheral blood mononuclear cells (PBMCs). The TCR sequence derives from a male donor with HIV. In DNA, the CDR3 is TGTGCCTGGGTTCAGACCGGGGAGCTGTTTTTT. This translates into CAWVQTGELFF.